One T cell receptor beta chain is described in this entry. The germline V gene has CDR1 MGHRA and CDR2 YSYEKL. The V gene lost 4 bases and the J gene lost 6 bases, with 19 bases spanning the gap. CDR3 size: 15 residues. This sample was included in a study of technical replicates of blood from a handful of donors. Clones were sequenced by immunoSEQ multiplex PCR, and TCRdb holds only the in-frame ones, with some missing. In the table there are about 85,000 clones, over 90% of which are singletons. The specimen sequenced was T cells isolated from PBMCs. This sequence was found in a human donor in good health. The chain joins TRBV4-1 to TRBJ2-7; D possibly corresponds to TRBD1 (5 bases). This CDR3 reads CASSPAAGLALEQYF. CDR3 DNA sequence: TGCGCCAGCAGCCCGGCGGCAGGGCTCGCCCTCGAGCAGTACTTC.